This entry lists 20 T cell receptor beta chains sequenced from one sample in a study of T-cell reconstitution after alpha-beta-depleted transplantation in children. The TCRbeta library incorporated unique molecular identifiers. In TCRdb, the PCR reads were re-called with MiXCR into one record per CDR3 protein. The sample lists over 150,000 distinct CDR3 sequences, roughly 6.3% occurring once. The specimen was PBMCs, collected before TCRalphabeta/CD19-depleted stem cell transplant. These receptors all come from a girl less than two years old with combined immunodeficiency, due to receive a stem cell transplant.

In its sample, this clonotype was seen many times. The chain has TRBV7-8 and TRBJ2-6, with a possible D match to TRBD1 (6 bases). Germline V lookup: CDR1 SGHVS, CDR2 FQNEAQ. Trimming shortened V by 1 base and J by 2 bases, and 15 bases separated the two germline ends. This CDR3 spans 18 amino acids. In DNA, the CDR3 is TGTGCCAGCAGCTTAGGGACAGTCCTCACGGCTGGGGCCAACGTCCTGACTTTC. Translating it yields CASSLGTVLTAGANVLTF.

This clonotype was counted ten times or more. The DNA for the CDR3 is TGTGCCAGCAGTTTCAACACTCACACCGGGGAGCTGTTTTTT. Translation: CASSFNTHTGELFF. The chain carries TRBV12-3 or TRBV12-4 and TRBJ2-2; D is unresolved. The CDR3 extends over 14 amino acids. V lost 3 bases, J lost 3 bases, and 8 bases lay in between.

Many counts were recorded for this clonotype. This chain joins TRBV4-3 and TRBJ2-1; TRBD2 matches 8 bases. The germline V gene encodes CDR1 LGHNA and CDR2 YSLEER. V shed 0 bases and J 0 bases; nucleotides not matched to a gene: 4. This CDR3 contains 17 residues. The CDR3 reads CASSQEATSDSYNEQFF. The DNA of the CDR3 is TGCGCCAGCAGCCAAGAAGCGACTAGCGACTCCTACAATGAGCAGTTCTTC.

This clonotype came up many times. V is TRBV7-8 and J is TRBJ1-1; no firm D call. Looked up from germline, CDR1 is SGHVS and CDR2 is FQNEAQ. V dropped 5 bases and J dropped 5 bases, with 9 bases sitting between them. The CDR3 has 12 residues. The CDR3 region has the DNA TGTGCCAGCAGCCAGGCGGGGACTGAAGCTTTCTTT. This sequence encodes CASSQAGTEAFF.

This clonotype was seen at least ten times. This sequence joins TRBV5-1 and TRBJ2-7; D unclear. The CDR3 covers 13 residues. The V end lost 1 base, the J end lost 7 bases, and 12 bases lay between the germline ends. Germline V gene lookup returns CDR1 SGHRS and CDR2 YFSETQ. The DNA for the CDR3 is TGCGCCAGCAGCTTGATTCAGCATATGGAGCAGTACTTC. It yields the protein CASSLIQHMEQYF.

This clonotype was seen a few times. V is TRBV27 and J is TRBJ2-7; a weak D match, TRBD1 (5 bases). Trimming left V 3 bases short and J 2 bases short, with 11 bases between. Looked up from germline, CDR1 is MNHEY and CDR2 is SMNVEV (reference sequence). The CDR3 totals 14 residues. The CDR3 loop reads CASSLGPLTYEQYF. The CDR3, as DNA: TGTGCCAGCAGTTTGGGGCCTCTAACCTACGAGCAGTACTTC.

There are many counts of this clonotype. The chain uses TRBV4-3 and TRBJ2-7; 9 bases match TRBD1. Germline CDR1 and CDR2: LGHNA and YSLEER. Trimming took 5 bases from V and 5 from J; bases not matched to a gene: 7. The CDR3 consists of 14 residues. This CDR3 is CASSRGTGFDEQYF. In DNA, the CDR3 is TGCGCCAGCAGCAGGGGGACAGGGTTCGACGAGCAGTACTTC.

This clonotype was counted many times. V usage is TRBV4-2 and J usage is TRBJ1-2; a weak D match, TRBD1 (6 bases). Trimming cost V 1 base and J 4 bases, with 16 bases left between them. The CDR3 covers 16 residues. In germline, CDR1 is LGHNA, CDR2 YNFKEQ. This CDR3 reads CASSQGRQGGFYGYTF. CDR3 coding DNA: TGTGCCAGCAGCCAAGGGAGGCAAGGGGGATTCTATGGCTACACCTTC.

The V gene is TRBV24-1, the J gene TRBJ2-7; TRBD1 matches at 10 bases. In germline, CDR1 is KGHDR, CDR2 SFDVKD. The CDR3 loop spans 16 amino acids. V dropped 4 bases and J dropped 2; count of bases not matched to a gene: 7. The CDR3 bases are TGTGCCACCAGTGACTCCGGGACAGGGGCCCCCTACGAGCAGTACTTC. Its translation: CATSDSGTGAPYEQYF.

The J gene is TRBJ2-7, the V gene TRBV12-3 or TRBV12-4, with TRBD2 matching over 10 bases. The CDR3 sequence is 24 residues long. V trimming: 2 bases; J trimming: 2 bases; junction bases outside the gene matches: 30. Written as DNA, the CDR3 is TGTGCCAGCAGTTTAATAGGAGGGGGCGAGCGGGAGGGCCGAGCGTTTACCCCCCCCTACGAGCAGTACTTC. It translates to CASSLIGGGEREGRAFTPPYEQYF.

This clonotype occurred many times. The genes are TRBV9 and TRBJ2-7; no clear D. V was trimmed by 0 bases and J by 0 bases, leaving 10 bases between them. Germline V lookup: CDR1 SGDLS, CDR2 YYNGEE. CDR3 size: 15 residues. The CDR3 spells CASSVDDSSSYEQYF. CDR3 sequence (DNA): TGTGCCAGCAGCGTAGACGACTCCAGCTCCTACGAGCAGTACTTC.

The rearrangement uses TRBV20-1 and TRBJ2-3; 8 nucleotides align to TRBD2. CDR1 DFQATT and CDR2 SNEGSKA come from the germline V gene (reference sequence). Trimming removed 6 bases from V and 2 bases from J; junction bases left unmatched: 7. This CDR3 spans 14 amino acids. The CDR3 region has the DNA TGCAGTGCCTCACAGCGGGGGATCACAGATACGCAGTATTTT. Its translation: CSASQRGITDTQYF.

This clonotype was counted many times. The chain links TRBV25-1 to TRBJ2-1, with D tentatively TRBD1 or TRBD2 (5 bases each). The CDR3 loop spans 15 amino acids. Trimming left V 6 bases short and J 7 bases short, with 19 bases between. The germline CDR1 and CDR2 sequences are MGHDK and SYGVNS. CDR3 coding DNA: TGTGCCAGCAGGGGGCCTTATGGGTCGGGAAATGAGCAGTTCTTC. This encodes CASRGPYGSGNEQFF.

At least ten counts were recorded for this clonotype. In DNA, the CDR3 is TGTGCCAGCAGCCAAGTCCCGTCGAACTACAATGAGCAGTTCTTC. Protein product: CASSQVPSNYNEQFF. This sequence joins TRBV14 and TRBJ2-1, with no clear D. Between the trimmed V and J ends, which lost 1 base and 3 bases, there was a span of 10 bases. Germline CDR1 SGHDN, CDR2 FVKESK. The CDR3 is 15 residues long.

The chain employs TRBV7-9 and TRBJ2-1; TRBD1 matches at 7 bases. Germline CDR1 and CDR2: SEHNR and FQNEAQ (reference sequence). With 6 bases clipped from V and 2 bases from J, the junction kept 7 bases outside the gene matches. This CDR3 contains 15 residues. In DNA form, the CDR3 reads TGTGCCAGCAGAGAGACCGGGACAGCCTACAATGAGCAGTTCTTC. It encodes CASRETGTAYNEQFF. The full variable domain, completed using reference TRBV7-9 and TRBJ2-1, is DTGVSQNPRHKITKRGQNVTFRCDPISEHNRLYWYRQTLGQGPEFLTYFQNEAQLEKSRLLSDRFSAERPKGSFSTLEIQRTEQGDSAMYLCASRETGTAYNEQFFGPGTRLTVL.

A few counts support this clonotype. The V call is TRBV6-2 or TRBV6-3, the J call TRBJ2-5; D unclear. CDR3 size: 14 residues. Trimming took off 6 bases at V and 0 bases at J, with 11 bases between the two ends. Germline V lookup: CDR1 MNHEY, CDR2 SVGEGT. CDR3 coding DNA: TGTGCCAGCAGACATGGCCGGTACCAAGAGACCCAGTACTTC. This translates into CASRHGRYQETQYF.

This clonotype has a count of ten or more. V is TRBV5-1 and J is TRBJ2-1; 9 positions match TRBD2. Germline V lookup: CDR1 SGHRS, CDR2 YFSETQ. J lost 5 bases, V lost 7 bases, and 10 bases had no gene match. CDR3 length: 15 residues. CDR3 bases: TGCGCCAGCGGCCTACTAGCGGGCGTTAACAATGAGCAGTTCTTC. Encoded protein: CASGLLAGVNNEQFF.

In its sample, this clonotype was seen many times. As DNA, the CDR3 is TGTGCCAGCAGTACCCCCGGACAGGGGGAGCAGTACTTC. It is translated as CASSTPGQGEQYF. The chain employs TRBV12-3 or TRBV12-4 and TRBJ2-7, with 9 bases lining up with TRBD1. The CDR3 extends over 13 amino acids. V was clipped by 5 bases and J by 7 bases; unmatched bases: 6.

In this sample, this clonotype turned up many times. This sequence joins TRBV3-1 and TRBJ2-6; 7 bases match TRBD2. V gave up 5 bases and J gave up 0 bases; unmatched junction bases: 10. CDR1 and CDR2 from the germline V gene are LGHDT and YNNKEL (reference sequence). The CDR3 runs 18 residues. As DNA, the CDR3 is TGTGCCAGCAGCGACGGGAGGCAGTCCTTCTCTGGGGCCAACGTCCTGACTTTC. Protein: CASSDGRQSFSGANVLTF.

There are a few counts of this clonotype. J is TRBJ1-2 and V is TRBV10-3; D is unclear. Deletions cut 2 bases from V and 8 bases from J, with 18 bases between. The CDR3 extends over 15 amino acids. The germline CDR1 and CDR2 sequences are ENHRY and SYGVKD. The chain's CDR3 is CAISEVSSGYEGYTF. Here the CDR3 DNA reads TGTGCCATCAGTGAGGTGTCGTCGGGGTATGAAGGCTACACCTTC.